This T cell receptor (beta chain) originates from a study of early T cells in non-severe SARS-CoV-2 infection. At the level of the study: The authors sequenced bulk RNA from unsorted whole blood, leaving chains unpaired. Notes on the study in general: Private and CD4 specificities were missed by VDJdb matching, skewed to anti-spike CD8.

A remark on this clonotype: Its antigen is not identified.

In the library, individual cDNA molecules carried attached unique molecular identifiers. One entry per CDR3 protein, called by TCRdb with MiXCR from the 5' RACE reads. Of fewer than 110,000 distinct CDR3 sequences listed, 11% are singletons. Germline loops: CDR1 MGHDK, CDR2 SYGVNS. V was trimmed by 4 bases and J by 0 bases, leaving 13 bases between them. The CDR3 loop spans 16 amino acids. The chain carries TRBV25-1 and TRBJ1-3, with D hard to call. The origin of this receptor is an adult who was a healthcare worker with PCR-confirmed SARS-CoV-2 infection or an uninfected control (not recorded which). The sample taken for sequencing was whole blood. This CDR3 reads CASSVGWRASGNTIYF. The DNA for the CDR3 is TGTGCCAGCAGTGTTGGATGGAGGGCCTCTGGAAACACCATATATTTT.